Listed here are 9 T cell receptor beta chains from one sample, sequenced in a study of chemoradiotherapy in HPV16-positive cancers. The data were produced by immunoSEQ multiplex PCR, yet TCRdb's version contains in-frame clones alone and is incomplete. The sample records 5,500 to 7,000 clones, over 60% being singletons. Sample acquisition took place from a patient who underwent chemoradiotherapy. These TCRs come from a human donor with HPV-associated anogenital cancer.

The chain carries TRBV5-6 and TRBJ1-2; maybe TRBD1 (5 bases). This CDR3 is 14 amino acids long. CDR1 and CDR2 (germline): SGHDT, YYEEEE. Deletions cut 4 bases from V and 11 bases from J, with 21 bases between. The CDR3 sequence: CASSPVAGGRGYTF. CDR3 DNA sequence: TGTGCCAGCAGCCCGGTGGCCGGGGGACGGGGGTACACCTTC.

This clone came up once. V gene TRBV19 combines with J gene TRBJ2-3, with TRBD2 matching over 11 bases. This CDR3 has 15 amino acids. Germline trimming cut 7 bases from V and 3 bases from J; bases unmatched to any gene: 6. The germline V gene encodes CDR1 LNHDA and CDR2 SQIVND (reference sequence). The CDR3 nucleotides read TGTGCCAGTATCCCTAGCGGGGGGCTAACAGATACGCAGTATTTT. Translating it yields CASIPSGGLTDTQYF.

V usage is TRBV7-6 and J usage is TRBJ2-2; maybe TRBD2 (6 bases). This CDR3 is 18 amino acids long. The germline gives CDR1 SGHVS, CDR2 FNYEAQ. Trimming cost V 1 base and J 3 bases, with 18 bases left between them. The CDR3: CASSLGRTSRAHTGELFF. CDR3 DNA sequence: TGTGCCAGCAGCTTAGGCCGCACTAGCAGGGCCCACACCGGGGAGCTGTTTTTT.

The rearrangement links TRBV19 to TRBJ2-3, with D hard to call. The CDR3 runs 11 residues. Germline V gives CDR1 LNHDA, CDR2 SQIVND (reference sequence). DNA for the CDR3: TGTTCTGTAGGCGGCACAGATACGCAGTATTTT. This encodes CSVGGTDTQYF.

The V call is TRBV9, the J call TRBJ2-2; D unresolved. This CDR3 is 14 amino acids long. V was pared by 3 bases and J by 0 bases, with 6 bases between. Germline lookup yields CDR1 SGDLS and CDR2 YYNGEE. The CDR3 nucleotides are TGTGCCAGCAGCGGGGTGGCGAACACCGGGGAGCTGTTTTTT. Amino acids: CASSGVANTGELFF. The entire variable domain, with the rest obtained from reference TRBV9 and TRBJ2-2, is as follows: DSGVTQTPKHLITATGQRVTLRCSPRSGDLSVYWYQQSLDQGLQFLIQYYNGEERAKGNILERFSAQQFPDLHSELNLSSLELGDSALYFCASSGVANTGELFFGEGSRLTVL.

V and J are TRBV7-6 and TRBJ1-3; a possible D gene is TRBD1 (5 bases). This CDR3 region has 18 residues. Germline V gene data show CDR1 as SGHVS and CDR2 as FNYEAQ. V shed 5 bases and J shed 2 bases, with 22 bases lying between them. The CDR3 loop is CASSPHIPSRAAGNTIYF. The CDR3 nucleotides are TGTGCCAGCAGCCCCCACATCCCGAGCAGGGCCGCTGGAAACACCATATATTTT.

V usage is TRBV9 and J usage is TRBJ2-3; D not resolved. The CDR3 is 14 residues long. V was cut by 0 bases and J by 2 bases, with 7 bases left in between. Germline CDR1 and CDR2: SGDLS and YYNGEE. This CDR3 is CASSVGGSTDTQYF. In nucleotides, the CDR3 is TGTGCCAGCAGCGTAGGTGGGTCCACAGATACGCAGTATTTT.

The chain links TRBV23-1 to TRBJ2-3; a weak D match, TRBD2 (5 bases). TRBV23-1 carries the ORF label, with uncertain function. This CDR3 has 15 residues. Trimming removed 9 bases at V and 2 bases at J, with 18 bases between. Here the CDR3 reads CARNRENEPTDTQYF. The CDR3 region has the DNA TGCGCCAGGAACCGGGAAAATGAACCCACAGATACGCAGTATTTT.

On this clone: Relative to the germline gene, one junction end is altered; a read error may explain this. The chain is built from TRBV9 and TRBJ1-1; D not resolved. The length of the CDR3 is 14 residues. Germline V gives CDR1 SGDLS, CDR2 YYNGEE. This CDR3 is CASSVALSSTETFF. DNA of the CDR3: TGTGCCAGCAGCGTAGCTCTCAGCAGCACTGAAACTTTCTTT. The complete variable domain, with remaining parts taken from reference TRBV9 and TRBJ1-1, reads DSGVTQTPKHLITATGQRVTLRCSPRSGDLSVYWYQQSLDQGLQFLIQYYNGEERAKGNILERFSAQQFPDLHSELNLSSLELGDSALYFCASSVALSSTETFFGQGTRLTVV.